The T cell receptor (beta chain) under discussion was sequenced for a study of shared clonotypes between healthy human individuals. Of note for this clone: The antigen remains unidentified.

Per the original data handling: ImmunoSEQ junction-only sequences lacked quality scores, so their filtering differed. Assay used: immunoSEQ multiplex PCR; TCRdb lists only in-frame clones, some missing. From that table come the V and J calls and clone size; the DNA was used to work out D and trimming. Seen here are about 510,000 clones, roughly 78% observed once, and the top ten hold 13%. The study's findings and limits: Among donors, clonotype sharing was expected to be affected by sequencing depth.

This CDR3 spans 15 amino acids. Germline V gene sequence: CDR1 SGDLS, CDR2 YYNGEE. V dropped 0 bases and J dropped 4; count of bases not matched to a gene: 3. V usage is TRBV9 and J usage is TRBJ2-1, with TRBD2 matching 8 bases. The sample was PBMCs. The origin of this receptor is a woman aged 40 to 50 in good health. Some clones in this sample may be carry-over from other donors' samples. The DNA of the CDR3 is TGTGCCAGCAGCGTAGATAGCGGGAAATACAATGAGCAGTTCTTC. Its protein is CASSVDSGKYNEQFF.